A single sample is the source of the 3 T cell receptor beta chains below, sequenced in a study of CD8 T cells in ankylosing spondylitis. TCRdb used MiXCR to reprocess the 5' RACE reads, holding one entry per CDR3 protein. The repertoire consists of around 770,000 distinct CDR3 sequences, with 15% to 20% occurring once and the leading ten covering approximately 18%. Study findings and constraints: Within ankylosing spondylitis blood, a TCR beta motif made up of eight or nine highly homologous variants appeared to be characteristic.

Which antigens these TCRs recognize remains unknown. The sequencing sample was made of blood, either unsorted or a sorted T cell fraction (not recorded which). Receptors were obtained from a male donor with ankylosing spondylitis.

This clonotype has only a few counts. V is TRBV6-1 and J is TRBJ2-1, with 10 bases lining up with TRBD2. The CDR3 is 15 residues long. V was clipped by 6 bases and J by 0 bases; unmatched bases: 2. The V gene's germline CDR1 is MNHNS and CDR2 SASEGT. CDR3 loop: CASRIAGGSYNEQFF. The CDR3 bases are TGTGCCAGCAGGATAGCGGGGGGCTCCTACAATGAGCAGTTCTTC.

This clonotype turned up a few times. V usage is TRBV4-3 and J usage is TRBJ2-3; D unclear. The CDR3 length is 14 residues. V lost 0 bases and J 3 bases, leaving 7 bases between the germline ends. Germline loops: CDR1 LGHNA, CDR2 YSLEER. DNA for the CDR3: TGCGCCAGCAGCCAAGAAAGGGCGACAGATACGCAGTATTTT. It encodes CASSQERATDTQYF.

There are a few counts of this clonotype. This chain uses TRBV7-3 with TRBJ2-3, with 8 bases fitting TRBD2. The J segment lost 1 base and the V segment lost 3 bases, leaving 3 bases of the junction unmatched. The CDR3 has 15 residues. Germline loops: CDR1 SGHTA, CDR2 FQGTGA. CDR3 bases: TGTGCCAGCAGCTTCTATAGCGGGGGCACAGATACGCAGTATTTT. Translation gives CASSFYSGGTDTQYF.